Each of the 32 T cell receptor beta chains below was sequenced from the same sample in a study of T-cell memory formation after mild COVID-19. TCRdb reanalysed the 5' RACE reads using MiXCR and keeps one entry per CDR3 protein. The data contain about 44,000 distinct CDR3 sequences, 6% to 9.5% of them singletons. The sequenced sample was PBMCs or a T cell subset sorted from them (not recorded which). These receptors came from a man younger than 30 who had mild COVID-19 (a few samples of this study predate the infection). Cell type and time point are not known.

This clonotype was counted only a few times. The chain combines TRBV10-3 with TRBJ1-4; D remains unclear. V lost 10 bases to trimming and J lost 9 bases, with 18 bases between them. The V gene's germline CDR1 is ENHRY and CDR2 SYGVKD. The CDR3 covers 13 residues. The CDR3 is CATSRDILQKLFF. The CDR3 nucleotides read TGTGCCACCAGCCGGGATATCCTTCAAAAACTGTTTTTT.

This clonotype has more than one count but fewer than ten. The genes are TRBV12-3 or TRBV12-4 and TRBJ2-1, with 9 bases aligning to TRBD1. The CDR3 contains 14 residues. After removal of 5 bases from V and 5 bases from J, the junction contained 4 bases not matched to a gene. In DNA, the CDR3 is TGTGCCAGCAGTGTGTGGACAGGGGACAATGAGCAGTTCTTC. Its protein is CASSVWTGDNEQFF.

Relative to its sample, this clonotype is medium-sized. This chain connects TRBV7-3 to TRBJ1-1; no clear D. Germline V CDR1 and CDR2: SGHTA, FQGTGA. Trimming cost V 5 bases and J 2 bases, with 15 bases left between them. This CDR3 is built from 15 residues. The CDR3 loop reads CASSHSGGLNTEAFF. Here the CDR3 DNA reads TGTGCCAGCAGCCACAGTGGCGGCCTTAACACTGAAGCTTTCTTT. Full variable domain (remainder filled in from reference TRBV7-3 and TRBJ1-1): GAGVSQTPSNKVTEKGKYVELRCDPISGHTALYWYRQSLGQGPEFLIYFQGTGAADDSGLPNDRFFAVRPEGSVSTLKIQRTERGDSAVYLCASSHSGGLNTEAFFGQGTRLTVV.

In this sample, this clonotype turned up many times. This chain connects TRBV2 to TRBJ2-1; D is uncertain. Germline-derived CDR1 and CDR2 are SNHLY and FYNNEI. This CDR3 has 12 residues. Deletions cut 4 bases from V and 2 bases from J, with 3 bases between. This CDR3 is CASSGPYNEQFF. CDR3 nucleotide sequence: TGTGCCAGCAGTGGACCCTACAATGAGCAGTTCTTC.

V and J are TRBV11-2 and TRBJ1-5; no clear D gene. In germline, CDR1 is SGHAT, CDR2 FQNNGV. The CDR3 runs 15 residues. V was pared by 5 bases and J by 0 bases, with 11 bases between. For the CDR3, the DNA is TGTGCCAGCAGCGCAGGCGGGAATAGCAATCAGCCCCAGCATTTT. Protein sequence: CASSAGGNSNQPQHF.

In its sample, this clonotype was seen many times. This chain links TRBV5-1 with TRBJ2-1; 12 bases are shared with TRBD2. Germline CDR1 SGHRS, CDR2 YFSETQ. Losses at the gene ends were 4 bases for V and 12 bases for J; bases not matched to a gene: 8. The CDR3 runs 14 residues. CDR3 sequence reads: CASSVLLAGGRQFF. Here the CDR3 DNA reads TGCGCCAGCAGCGTACTACTAGCGGGGGGTAGGCAGTTCTTC.

The V call is TRBV7-2, the J call TRBJ1-2; tentative D call: TRBD1 (5 bases). The CDR3 extends over 14 amino acids. Looked up from germline, CDR1 is SGHTA and CDR2 is FQGNSA. V shed 4 bases and J shed 4 bases, with 13 bases lying between them. CDR3 amino acids: CASSYSGGAYGYTF. Written as DNA, the CDR3 is TGTGCCAGCAGCTACAGCGGAGGGGCCTATGGCTACACCTTC.

Ten or more counts support this clonotype. The chain links TRBV12-3 or TRBV12-4 to TRBJ1-2; D ambiguous. The V and J ends lost 7 bases and 6 bases respectively, with 15 bases between them. The CDR3 runs to 13 residues. The CDR3, as DNA: TGTGCCAGCAAGGAAGCCAATATGAATGGCTACACCTTC. This encodes CASKEANMNGYTF.

J is TRBJ1-1 and V is TRBV5-1; TRBD1 aligns across 9 bases. The germline V gene encodes CDR1 SGHRS and CDR2 YFSETQ. Unmatched junction bases numbered 4, after V lost 3 bases and J lost 4 bases. The length of the CDR3 is 14 residues. Written as DNA, the CDR3 is TGCGCCAGCAGCTCACAGACAGGGGGCACTGAAGCTTTCTTT. Translating it yields CASSSQTGGTEAFF.

The chain is built from TRBV6-5 and TRBJ2-3; D gene unclear. Per germline, CDR1 MNHEY and CDR2 SVGAGI. CDR3 length: 16 amino acids. V dropped 0 bases and J dropped 6 bases, with 16 bases sitting between them. The CDR3 region is CASSYSRRPPRDTQYF. The CDR3 bases are TGTGCCAGCAGTTACTCGAGAAGGCCTCCTCGGGATACGCAGTATTTT.

This clonotype was counted ten times or more. The genes are TRBV15 and TRBJ1-4; D is ambiguous. CDR3 size: 15 residues. Trimming took 0 bases from V and 6 from J, leaving 11 bases between them. Germline CDR1 LNHNV, CDR2 YYDKDF (reference sequence). The CDR3 protein is CATSRDKGWDEKLFF. The CDR3 coding sequence is TGTGCCACCAGCAGAGATAAGGGCTGGGATGAAAAACTGTTTTTT.

J is TRBJ2-3 and V is TRBV20-1; 8 nucleotides agree with TRBD2. V dropped 3 bases and J dropped 2; count of bases not matched to a gene: 7. The CDR3 is 15 residues long. CDR1 and CDR2 from the germline V gene are DFQATT and SNEGSKA (reference sequence). CDR3 protein: CSARSAGGITDTQYF. As DNA, the CDR3 is TGCAGTGCTAGGTCGGCGGGGGGCATCACAGATACGCAGTATTTT.

There are a few counts of this clonotype. This chain uses TRBV6-6 with TRBJ1-5; 8 nucleotides agree with TRBD1. The ends lost 2 bases at V and 4 bases at J; junction bases unmatched: 7. CDR1 and CDR2 from the germline V gene are MNHNY and SVGAGI (reference sequence). CDR3 length: 16 residues. This CDR3 reads CASSYPGGAVNQPQHF. The CDR3 DNA sequence: TGTGCCAGCAGTTACCCAGGGGGCGCGGTAAATCAGCCCCAGCATTTT.

This clonotype was observed a handful of times. This chain uses TRBV7-9 with TRBJ2-7; the D gene is possibly TRBD2 (5 bases). Trimming stripped 3 bases from V and 6 bases from J, with 12 bases between. The CDR3 contains 13 residues. Per germline, CDR1 SEHNR and CDR2 FQNEAQ (reference sequence). The CDR3 sequence: CASSLTRGAEQYV. The CDR3 nucleotides are TGTGCCAGCAGCTTGACCCGGGGAGCCGAGCAGTACGTC.

This clonotype has just a few counts. The chain recombines TRBV12-3 or TRBV12-4 with TRBJ1-5; D perhaps matches TRBD1 (5 bases). Trimming shortened V by 5 bases and J by 7 bases, and 9 bases separated the two germline ends. There are 12 residues in the CDR3. The CDR3 sequence is CASSAGTQPQHF. The CDR3 DNA reads as TGTGCCAGCAGTGCAGGGACGCAGCCCCAGCATTTT.

The chain couples TRBV13 to TRBJ2-7; no reliable D call. Germline assignment: CDR1 PRHDT and CDR2 FYEKMQ (reference sequence). The CDR3 runs to 15 residues. V was pared by 0 bases and J by 0 bases, with 9 bases between. CDR3 nucleotides: TGTGCCAGCAGCTTAGGGGACCGTAGCTCCTACGAGCAGTACGTC. Protein sequence: CASSLGDRSSYEQYV.

This clonotype was seen only a few times. J is TRBJ1-2 and V is TRBV29-1; D ambiguous. The CDR3 is 11 amino acids. CDR1 and CDR2 (germline): SQVTM, ANQGSEA. V was clipped by 2 bases and J by 4 bases, with 5 bases between them. The CDR3 here is CSVEQFYGYTF. For the CDR3, the DNA is TGCAGCGTTGAACAGTTCTATGGCTACACCTTC.

This clonotype was seen more than once but under ten times. This chain joins TRBV4-3 and TRBJ2-3, with a weak D call TRBD1 (5 bases). Trimming pared 1 base from V and 5 bases from J, leaving 13 bases between. The germline V gene has CDR1 LGHNA and CDR2 YSLEER. The CDR3 runs to 15 residues. CDR3 DNA: TGCGCCAGCAGCCAAGCCCCGACAGCCAGAGATACGCAGTATTTT. This codes for CASSQAPTARDTQYF.

There are a few counts of this clonotype. The V gene is TRBV20-1, the J gene TRBJ2-1, with D uncertain. In germline, CDR1 is DFQATT, CDR2 SNEGSKA (reference sequence). Trimming shortened V by 6 bases and J by 7 bases, and 10 bases separated the two germline ends. The CDR3 sequence is 11 residues long. In DNA, the CDR3 is TGCAGTGCCCCGTTCTGGAATGAGCAGTTCTTC. This encodes CSAPFWNEQFF.

At least ten counts were recorded for this clonotype. This is likely a read error, given that the CDR3 carries no conserved phenylalanine or tryptophan at its end. Because the CDR3's place on the DNA is in doubt, the DNA is left out and the CDR3 is given as listed by TCRdb. The chain combines TRBV20-1 with TRBJ2-1; the D call TRBD2 from the table was never checked on the DNA. CDR1 is DFQATT and CDR2 is SNEGSKA in the germline V gene (reference sequence). A total of 13 residues make up the CDR3, ends included. The CDR3 spells CSASLPHLAGGLL.

This clonotype was seen a handful of times. This rearrangement joins TRBV14 to TRBJ2-3; 9 bases agree with TRBD2. Trimming cost V 2 bases and J 4 bases; bases outside gene matches: 7. This CDR3 region has 16 residues. Germline values: CDR1 SGHDN, CDR2 FVKESK. The chain's CDR3 is CASSQRAGGGPDTQYF. Here the CDR3 DNA reads TGTGCCAGCAGCCAACGAGCGGGGGGAGGCCCAGATACGCAGTATTTT.

This sequence joins TRBV20-1 and TRBJ1-2, with a tentative D call TRBD1 (6 bases). V dropped 6 bases and J dropped 3 bases, with 11 bases sitting between them. The germline V gene encodes CDR1 DFQATT and CDR2 SNEGSKA (reference sequence). The CDR3 is 12 residues long. CDR3 region: CSAIRGDYGYTF. The CDR3 DNA reads TGCAGTGCCATCAGGGGTGACTATGGCTACACCTTC.

The genes are TRBV24-1 and TRBJ1-1, with D hard to call. This CDR3 has 11 residues. Looked up from germline, CDR1 is KGHDR and CDR2 is SFDVKD. V was cut by 9 bases and J by 5 bases, with 9 bases left in between. DNA of the CDR3: TGTGCCACCGGAGGTCGGACTGAAGCTTTCTTT. Its translation is CATGGRTEAFF.

The chain joins TRBV11-2 to TRBJ2-5; the D is unclear. V was trimmed by 6 bases and J by 7 bases, leaving 6 bases between them. This CDR3 is 10 amino acids long. CDR1 is SGHAT and CDR2 is FQNNGV in the germline V gene. CDR3 protein: CASRASTQYF. The CDR3 nucleotides read TGTGCCAGCAGGGCTTCGACCCAGTACTTC.

The table lists this clonotype with many counts. The rearrangement links TRBV7-8 to TRBJ2-1; TRBD2 might be the D (6 bases). V lost 5 bases and J 4 bases, leaving 9 bases between the germline ends. The CDR3 extends over 13 amino acids. CDR1 and CDR2 (germline): SGHVS, FQNEAQ. CDR3 in amino acids: CASSAGLYNEQFF. In DNA, the CDR3 is TGTGCCAGCAGCGCGGGACTTTACAATGAGCAGTTCTTC. Combining the CDR3 with reference TRBV7-8 and TRBJ2-1 gives the whole variable domain GAGVSQSPRYKVAKRGQDVALRCDPISGHVSLFWYQQALGQGPEFLTYFQNEAQLDKSGLPSDRFFAERPEGSVSTLKIQRTQQEDSAVYLCASSAGLYNEQFFGPGTRLTVL.

The chain is built from TRBV12-3 or TRBV12-4 and TRBJ2-6, with 7 bases fitting TRBD1. This CDR3 is built from 17 residues. Trimming removed 1 base from V and 0 bases from J; junction bases left unmatched: 3. CDR3 region: CASSLVQGSSGANVLTF. CDR3 DNA sequence: TGTGCCAGCAGTTTAGTACAGGGGAGCTCTGGGGCCAACGTCCTGACTTTC.

This clonotype was counted a few times. This chain uses TRBV7-2 with TRBJ2-3; no clear D. The CDR3 contains 14 residues. Trimming cost V 5 bases and J 6 bases, with 15 bases left between them. Looked up from germline, CDR1 is SGHTA and CDR2 is FQGNSA. The CDR3: CASSVASSPDTQYF. In nucleotides, the CDR3 is TGTGCCAGCAGCGTGGCGTCCTCCCCGGATACGCAGTATTTT.

The chain's CDR3 is CASSPGRGVNNQPQHF. In DNA, the CDR3 is TGTGCCAGCAGCCCCGGGAGGGGGGTCAACAATCAGCCCCAGCATTTT. The genes are TRBV7-9 and TRBJ1-5; TRBD1 is a possible D gene (6 bases). V was cut by 5 bases and J by 3 bases, with 17 bases left in between. The germline V gene has CDR1 SEHNR and CDR2 FQNEAQ (reference sequence). The CDR3 is 16 amino acids. Full variable domain (outside the CDR3, taken from reference TRBV7-9 and TRBJ1-5): DTGVSQNPRHKITKRGQNVTFRCDPISEHNRLYWYRQTLGQGPEFLTYFQNEAQLEKSRLLSDRFSAERPKGSFSTLEIQRTEQGDSAMYLCASSPGRGVNNQPQHFGDGTRLSIL.

The chain couples TRBV20-1 to TRBJ2-6, with D hard to call. This CDR3 is 13 amino acids long. Germline loops: CDR1 DFQATT, CDR2 SNEGSKA (reference sequence). The V end lost 4 bases, the J end lost 2 bases, and 6 bases lay between the germline ends. The CDR3, as DNA: TGCAGTGCTAAAACTGCTGGGGCCAACGTCCTGACTTTC. As protein: CSAKTAGANVLTF.

The V gene is TRBV4-2, the J gene TRBJ2-5, with D possibly TRBD2 on 5 matching bases. Germline CDR1 reads LGHNA; CDR2 reads YNFKEQ. This CDR3 has 14 residues. V was cut by 1 base and J by 2 bases, with 8 bases left in between. This CDR3 reads CASSQVGVQETQYF. DNA of the CDR3: TGTGCCAGCAGCCAAGTCGGGGTACAAGAGACCCAGTACTTC.

The chain is built from TRBV30 and TRBJ2-7; a possible D gene is TRBD1 (6 bases). Germline CDR1 and CDR2: GTSNPN and SVGIG (reference sequence). Trimming took off 2 bases at V and 6 bases at J, with 8 bases between the two ends. CDR3 size: 11 residues. CDR3 residues: CAWSRGGEQYF. The CDR3 DNA is TGTGCCTGGAGTCGAGGGGGCGAGCAGTACTTC.

This clonotype was counted a few times. V usage is TRBV29-1 and J usage is TRBJ2-7; D is perhaps TRBD1 (6 bases). The CDR3 runs 12 residues. V dropped 4 bases and J dropped 6 bases, with 13 bases sitting between them. Germline loops: CDR1 SQVTM, CDR2 ANQGSEA. CDR3 region: CSVGARGGEQYV. In DNA, the CDR3 is TGCAGCGTTGGAGCCAGAGGGGGCGAGCAGTACGTC.